Here is one T cell receptor beta chain with its context. Its antigen is currently not known. Base-call qualities are not available, and no considerably larger clone is one nucleotide away. These data originate in a study of tumor-infiltrating lymphocytes in localized non-small cell lung cancer (dated by TCRdb to the early 2020s). Looking at the study overall: The cohort included patients whose samples were collected after neoadjuvant chemotherapy, as well as both smokers and never-smokers and several histologies. The overall ICON cohort comprised 150 surgical patients with localized non-small cell lung cancer whose tumors were resected. The paired tumor versus uninvolved lung comparison of immunoSEQ T-cell fraction included some 54 patients. The same patients underwent several integrated assays, with TCR sequencing performed together with flow cytometry, multiplex immunofluorescence, RNA-seq, exome sequencing and proteomics. Resected tumor tissue and uninvolved lung tissue described as non-adjacent to the tumor were contributed by each patient, with both tissues obtained from the same patient. Points the paper makes about the study in general: Higher T cell infiltration in tumors than in uninvolved lung tissue was supported by TCRbeta sequencing, consistent with immunofluorescence CD3 counts. Assay coverage varied across patients depending on available tissue quantity, so only a subset of the cohort had TCR sequencing. The TCR-derived T-cell fraction showed no difference between the flow cytometry-defined immunotypes IM1 (good prognosis) and IM2 (poor prognosis). Because different pieces of the same tissue were used for different assays, technical variation could not be separated from intratumor heterogeneity.

Enrollment in ICON was initiated in April 2016, and the last patient was enrolled in 2018. A subcohort of 76 patients provided fresh tumor and matched uninvolved tissue for in-depth immune analyses, with TCR sequencing among those analyses. No cell sorting was done, and TCR sequencing was instead run on DNA isolated from bulk tissue. TCR sequencing with the immunoSEQ assay provided the T-cell fraction in tumor and uninvolved lung tissue. Under the source paper's analysis protocol: For survival analysis, patients were split into high (upper tertile) and low (lower two tertiles) T-cell fraction groups and compared by log-rank test. A signed-rank test was used to test differences in T-cell fraction between paired tumor and uninvolved lung samples. TCRdb obtained this table from immuneACCESS and retained in-frame rearrangements with V and J assigned. These tables miss some clones; where compared with another copy, unresolved V genes account for less than half of the shortfall, and the remainder is unexplained. That table gives V, J and clone size, and the DNA gave D and trimming. This sample is represented by approximately 12,000 clones; around four fifths of them were singletons. The ten largest clones take up roughly an eighth of the sample.

The junction shows trimming of 6 bases on V and 10 bases on J, and the gene matches do not reach 9 bases of it. From a lookup of the germline V gene, CDR1 and CDR2 are SGHVS and FQNEAQ. CDR3 length: 14 amino acids, cysteine to phenylalanine. Here the CDR3 DNA is all that survives: 42 bases in frame from base 1. The receptor comes from a human donor with non-small cell lung cancer. Input material: uninvolved lung tissue not adjacent to the tumor. The sequence is built from TRBV7-8 and TRBJ2-1, and 10 junctional nucleotides match TRBD2. CDR3 region: CASRGRTSGGEQFF. The sequenced DNA: TGTGCCAGCAGGGGCCGGACTAGCGGCGGCGAGCAGTTCTTC.